This record looks at one T cell receptor (beta chain) sequence and its context. Its antigen remains unknown. Assay used: immunoSEQ multiplex PCR; TCRdb lists only in-frame clones, some missing. The table lists tens of thousands of clones, approximately 78% of them singletons. This CDR3 is 16 amino acids long. Germline loops: CDR1 SGHRS, CDR2 YFSETQ. The J segment lost 2 bases and the V segment lost 2 bases, leaving 4 bases of the junction unmatched. The sample comes from a study of T cell repertoires in ileal Crohn's disease. About the research overall: Patients had a median roughly 8-year disease duration, and about 36% were active smokers. Study-level results: Sorted CD8 T cells held more high-frequency clones than CD4. Clonality above 26.8% at surgery always came with endoscopic recurrence.

J is TRBJ2-2 and V is TRBV5-1, with TRBD2 identical over 9 bases. The TCR originated in an adult with Crohn's disease. The sequenced sample consisted of ileal tissue. For the CDR3, the DNA is TGCGCCAGCAGCTTCTCTAGCGGGGCCAACACCGGGGAGCTGTTTTTT. Amino acids: CASSFSSGANTGELFF.